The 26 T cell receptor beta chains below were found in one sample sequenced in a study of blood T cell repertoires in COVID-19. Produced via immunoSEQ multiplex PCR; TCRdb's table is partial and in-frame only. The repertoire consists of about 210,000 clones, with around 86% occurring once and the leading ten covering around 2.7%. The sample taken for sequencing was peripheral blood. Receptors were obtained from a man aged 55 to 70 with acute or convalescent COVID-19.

CDR3 nucleotide sequence: TGTGCCAGCAGCTTAGATCAGGGCTCCCAAGAGACCCAGTACTTC. This gives the protein CASSLDQGSQETQYF. The chain couples TRBV11-3 to TRBJ2-5, with D possibly matching TRBD1 (5 bases). Germline CDR1 SGHNT, CDR2 YENEEA. Trimming cost V 0 bases and J 1 base, with 9 bases left between them. This CDR3 contains 15 residues. Filled out from reference TRBV11-3 and TRBJ2-5, the complete variable domain reads EAGVVQSPRYKIIEKKQPVAFWCNPISGHNTLYWYLQNLGQGPELLIRYENEEAVDDSQLPKDRFSAERLKGVDSTLKIQPAELGDSAVYLCASSLDQGSQETQYFGPGTRLLVL.

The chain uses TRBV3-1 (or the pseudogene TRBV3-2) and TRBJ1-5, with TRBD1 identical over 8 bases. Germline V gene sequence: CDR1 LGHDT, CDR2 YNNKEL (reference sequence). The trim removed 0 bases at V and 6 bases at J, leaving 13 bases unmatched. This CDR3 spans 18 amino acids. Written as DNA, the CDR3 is TGTGCCAGCAGCCAAGATTTAGGCCGGGACAGGTCGAGTCAGCCCCAGCATTTT. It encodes CASSQDLGRDRSSQPQHF.

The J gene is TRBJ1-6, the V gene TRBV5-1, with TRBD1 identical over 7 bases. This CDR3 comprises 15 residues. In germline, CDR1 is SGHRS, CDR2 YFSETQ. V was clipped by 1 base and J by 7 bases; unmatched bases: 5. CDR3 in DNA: TGCGCCAGCAGCTTGCGAGGGGACAGAAATTCACCCCTCCACTTT. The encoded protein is CASSLRGDRNSPLHF.

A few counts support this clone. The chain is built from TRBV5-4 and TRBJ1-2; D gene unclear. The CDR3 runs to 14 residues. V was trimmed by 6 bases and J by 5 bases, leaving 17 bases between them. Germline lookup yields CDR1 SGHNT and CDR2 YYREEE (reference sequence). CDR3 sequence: CASTLDVVDYGYTF. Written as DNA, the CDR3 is TGTGCCAGCACCCTAGACGTGGTGGATTATGGCTACACCTTC. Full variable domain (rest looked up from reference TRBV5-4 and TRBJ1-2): ETGVTQSPTHLIKTRGQQVTLRCSSQSGHNTVSWYQQALGQGPQFIFQYYREEENGRGNFPPRFSGLQFPNYSSELNVNALELDDSALYLCASTLDVVDYGYTFGSGTRLTVV.

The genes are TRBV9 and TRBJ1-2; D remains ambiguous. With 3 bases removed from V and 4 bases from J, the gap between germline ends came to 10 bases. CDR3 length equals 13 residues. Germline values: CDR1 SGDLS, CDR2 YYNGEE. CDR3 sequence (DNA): TGTGCCAGCAGCGCCGGGAGAGTCTATGGCTACACCTTC. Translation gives CASSAGRVYGYTF.

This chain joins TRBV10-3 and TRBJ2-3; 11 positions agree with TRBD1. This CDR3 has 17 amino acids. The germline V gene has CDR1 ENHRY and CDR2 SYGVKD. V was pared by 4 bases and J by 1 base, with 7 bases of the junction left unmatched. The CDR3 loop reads CAISGWTGGLGTDTQYF. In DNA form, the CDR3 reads TGTGCCATCAGTGGTTGGACAGGGGGCCTTGGCACAGATACGCAGTATTTT.

The chain's CDR3 is CASSERTGVGGYTF. DNA for the CDR3: TGTGCCAGCAGTGAACGGACAGGGGTTGGGGGCTACACCTTC. The rearrangement uses TRBV6-1 and TRBJ1-2, with 9 bases fitting TRBD1. The germline CDR1 and CDR2 sequences are MNHNS and SASEGT. Trimming took 2 bases from V and 8 from J; bases not matched to a gene: 6. The CDR3 is 14 residues long.

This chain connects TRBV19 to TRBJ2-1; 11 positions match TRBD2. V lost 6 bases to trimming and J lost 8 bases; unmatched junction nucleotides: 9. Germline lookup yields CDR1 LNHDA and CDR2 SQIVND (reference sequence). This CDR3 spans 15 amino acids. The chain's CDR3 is CASRRLAGRGYEQFF. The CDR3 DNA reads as TGTGCCAGTAGGCGACTAGCGGGGCGCGGCTATGAGCAGTTCTTC. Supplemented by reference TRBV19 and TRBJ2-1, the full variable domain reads DGGITQSPKYLFRKEGQNVTLSCEQNLNHDAMYWYRQDPGQGLRLIYYSQIVNDFQKGDIAEGYSVSREKKESFPLTVTSAQKNPTAFYLCASRRLAGRGYEQFFGPGTRLTVL.

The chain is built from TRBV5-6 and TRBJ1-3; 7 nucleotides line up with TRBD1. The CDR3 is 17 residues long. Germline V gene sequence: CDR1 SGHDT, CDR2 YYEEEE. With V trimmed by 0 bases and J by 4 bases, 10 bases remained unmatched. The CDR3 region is CASSLGRGEWYGNTIYF. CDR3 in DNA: TGTGCCAGCAGCTTGGGCAGGGGGGAATGGTACGGAAACACCATATATTTT.

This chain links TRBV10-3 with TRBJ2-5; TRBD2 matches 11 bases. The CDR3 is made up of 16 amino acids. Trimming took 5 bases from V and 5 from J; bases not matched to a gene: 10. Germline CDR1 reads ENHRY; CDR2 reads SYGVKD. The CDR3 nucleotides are TGTGCCATCAGTCCCGGGGGGACTAGCGGTGTGGAGACCCAGTACTTC. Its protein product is CAISPGGTSGVETQYF.

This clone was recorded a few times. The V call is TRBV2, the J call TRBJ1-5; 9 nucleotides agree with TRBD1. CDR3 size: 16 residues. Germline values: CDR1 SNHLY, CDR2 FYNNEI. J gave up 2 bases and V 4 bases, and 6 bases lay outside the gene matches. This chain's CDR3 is CASSGDRVEGNQPQHF. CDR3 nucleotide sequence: TGTGCCAGCAGTGGGGACAGGGTTGAAGGCAATCAGCCCCAGCATTTT.

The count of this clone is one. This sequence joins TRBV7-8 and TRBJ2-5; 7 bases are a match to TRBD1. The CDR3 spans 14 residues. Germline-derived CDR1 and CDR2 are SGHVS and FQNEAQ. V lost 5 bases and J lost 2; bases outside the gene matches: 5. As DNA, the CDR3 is TGTGCCAGCAGCCCCGGACAGGTTCAAGAGACCCAGTACTTC. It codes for CASSPGQVQETQYF.

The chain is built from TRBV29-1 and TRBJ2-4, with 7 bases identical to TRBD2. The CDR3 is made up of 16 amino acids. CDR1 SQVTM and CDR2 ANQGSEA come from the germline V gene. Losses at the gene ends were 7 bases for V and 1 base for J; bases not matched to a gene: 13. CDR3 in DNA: TGCAGCGCCCTGGGGGGGGGAAAACCGGCCAAAAACATTCAGTACTTC. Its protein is CSALGGGKPAKNIQYF.

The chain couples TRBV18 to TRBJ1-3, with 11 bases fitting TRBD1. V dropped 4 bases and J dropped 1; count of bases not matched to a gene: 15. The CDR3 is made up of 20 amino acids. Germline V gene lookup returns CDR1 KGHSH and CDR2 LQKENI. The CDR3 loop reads CASSLNGQGARLSSGNTIYF. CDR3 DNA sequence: TGTGCCAGCTCACTTAATGGACAGGGGGCTCGACTGTCTTCTGGAAACACCATATATTTT. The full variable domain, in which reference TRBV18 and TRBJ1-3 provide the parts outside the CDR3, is NAGVMQNPRHLVRRRGQEARLRCSPMKGHSHVYWYRQLPEEGLKFMVYLQKENIIDESGMPKERFSAEFPKEGPSILRIQQVVRGDSAAYFCASSLNGQGARLSSGNTIYFGEGSWLTVV.

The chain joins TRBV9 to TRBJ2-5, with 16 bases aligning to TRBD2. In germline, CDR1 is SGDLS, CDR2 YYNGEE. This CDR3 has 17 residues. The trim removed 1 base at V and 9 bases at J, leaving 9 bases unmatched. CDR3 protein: CASSVNGTSGGVRSQYF. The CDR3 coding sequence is TGTGCCAGCAGCGTAAATGGGACTAGCGGGGGGGTGAGGTCCCAGTACTTC.

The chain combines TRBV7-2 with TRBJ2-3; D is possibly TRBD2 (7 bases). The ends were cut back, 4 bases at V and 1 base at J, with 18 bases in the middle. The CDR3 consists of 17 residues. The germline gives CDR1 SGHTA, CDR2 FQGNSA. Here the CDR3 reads CASSSRIGRGRTDTQYF. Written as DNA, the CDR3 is TGTGCCAGCAGCTCCAGGATAGGGCGGGGGCGCACAGATACGCAGTATTTT.

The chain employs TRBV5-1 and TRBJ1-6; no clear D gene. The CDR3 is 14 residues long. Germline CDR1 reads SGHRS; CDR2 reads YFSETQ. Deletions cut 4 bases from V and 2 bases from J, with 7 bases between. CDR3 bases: TGCGCCAGCAGCCACAGCCCCTATAATTCACCCCTCCACTTT. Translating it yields CASSHSPYNSPLHF. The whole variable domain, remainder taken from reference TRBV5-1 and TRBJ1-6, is KAGVTQTPRYLIKTRGQQVTLSCSPISGHRSVSWYQQTPGQGLQFLFEYFSETQRNKGNFPGRFSGRQFSNSRSEMNVSTLELGDSALYLCASSHSPYNSPLHFGNGTRLTVT.

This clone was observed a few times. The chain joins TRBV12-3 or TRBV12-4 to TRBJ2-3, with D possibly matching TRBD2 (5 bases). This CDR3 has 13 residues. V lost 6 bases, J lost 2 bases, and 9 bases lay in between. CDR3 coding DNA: TGTGCCAGCAGCTCGGACTCCACAGATACGCAGTATTTT. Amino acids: CASSSDSTDTQYF.

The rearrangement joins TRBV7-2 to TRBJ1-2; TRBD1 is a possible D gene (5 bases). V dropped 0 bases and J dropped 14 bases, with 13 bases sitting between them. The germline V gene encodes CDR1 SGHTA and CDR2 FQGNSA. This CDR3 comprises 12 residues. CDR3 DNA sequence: TGTGCCAGCAGCTTAGCGGGGCCGGCGAGGACCTTC. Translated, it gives CASSLAGPARTF.

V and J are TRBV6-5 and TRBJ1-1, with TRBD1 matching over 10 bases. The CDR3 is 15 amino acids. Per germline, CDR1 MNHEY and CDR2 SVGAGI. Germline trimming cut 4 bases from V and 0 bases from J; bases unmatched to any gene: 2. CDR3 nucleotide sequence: TGTGCCAGCAGTTCGGACAGGGGGATGAACACTGAAGCTTTCTTT. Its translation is CASSSDRGMNTEAFF.

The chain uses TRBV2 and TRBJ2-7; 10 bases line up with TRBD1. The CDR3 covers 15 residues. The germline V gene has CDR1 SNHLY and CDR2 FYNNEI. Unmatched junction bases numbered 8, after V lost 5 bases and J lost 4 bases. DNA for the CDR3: TGTGCCAGCAGTCGACAGGGGGCCATTTATTACGAGCAGTACTTC. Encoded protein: CASSRQGAIYYEQYF.

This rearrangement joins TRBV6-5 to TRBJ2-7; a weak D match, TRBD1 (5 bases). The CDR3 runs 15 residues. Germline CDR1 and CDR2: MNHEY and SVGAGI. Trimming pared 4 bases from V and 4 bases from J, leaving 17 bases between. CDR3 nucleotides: TGTGCCAGCAGTTTGTTAGGGGTACTGGATTACGAGCAGTACTTC. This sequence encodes CASSLLGVLDYEQYF.

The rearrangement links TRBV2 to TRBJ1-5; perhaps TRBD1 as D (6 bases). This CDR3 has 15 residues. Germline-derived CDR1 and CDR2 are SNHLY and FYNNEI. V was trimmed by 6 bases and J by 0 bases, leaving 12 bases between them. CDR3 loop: CASSSGDHSNQPQHF. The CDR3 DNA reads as TGTGCCAGCAGCTCAGGGGATCATAGCAATCAGCCCCAGCATTTT.

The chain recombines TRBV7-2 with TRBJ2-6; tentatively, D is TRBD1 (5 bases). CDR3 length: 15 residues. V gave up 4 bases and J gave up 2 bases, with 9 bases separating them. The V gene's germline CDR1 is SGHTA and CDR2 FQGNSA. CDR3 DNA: TGTGCCAGCAGCTCCCCAGGGCCTGGGGCCAACGTCCTGACTTTC. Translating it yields CASSSPGPGANVLTF.

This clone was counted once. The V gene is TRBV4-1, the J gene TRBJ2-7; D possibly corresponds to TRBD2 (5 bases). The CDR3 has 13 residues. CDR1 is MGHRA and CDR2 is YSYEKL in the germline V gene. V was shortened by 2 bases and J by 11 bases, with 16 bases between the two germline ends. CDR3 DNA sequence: TGCGCCAGCAGCCAAAGAGGGCTTAGAACTAAGTACTTC. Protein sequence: CASSQRGLRTKYF.

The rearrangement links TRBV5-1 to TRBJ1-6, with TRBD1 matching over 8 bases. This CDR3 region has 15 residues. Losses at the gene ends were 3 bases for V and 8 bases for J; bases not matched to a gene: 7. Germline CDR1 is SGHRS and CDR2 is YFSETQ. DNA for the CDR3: TGCGCCAGCAGCTCCGTCAGGGGGCTGGATTCACCCCTCCACTTT. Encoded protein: CASSSVRGLDSPLHF.